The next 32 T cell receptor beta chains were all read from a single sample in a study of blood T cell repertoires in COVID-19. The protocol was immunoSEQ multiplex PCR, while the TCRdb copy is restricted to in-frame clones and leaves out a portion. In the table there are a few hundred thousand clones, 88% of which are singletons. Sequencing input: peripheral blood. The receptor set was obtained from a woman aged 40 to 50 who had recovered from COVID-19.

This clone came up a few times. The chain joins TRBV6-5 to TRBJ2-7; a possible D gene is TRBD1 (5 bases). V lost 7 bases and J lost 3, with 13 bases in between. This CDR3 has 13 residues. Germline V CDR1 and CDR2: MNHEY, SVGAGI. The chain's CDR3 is CASTRTTIYEQYF. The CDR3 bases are TGTGCCAGCACCCGGACAACTATCTACGAGCAGTACTTC.

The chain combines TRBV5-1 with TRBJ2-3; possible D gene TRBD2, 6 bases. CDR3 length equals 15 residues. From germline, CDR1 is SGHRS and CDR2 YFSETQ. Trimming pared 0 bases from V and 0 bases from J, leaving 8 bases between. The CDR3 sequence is CASSLGGTSTDTQYF. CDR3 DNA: TGCGCCAGCAGCTTGGGCGGGACTAGCACAGATACGCAGTATTTT. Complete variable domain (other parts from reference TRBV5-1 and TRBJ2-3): KAGVTQTPRYLIKTRGQQVTLSCSPISGHRSVSWYQQTPGQGLQFLFEYFSETQRNKGNFPGRFSGRQFSNSRSEMNVSTLELGDSALYLCASSLGGTSTDTQYFGPGTRLTVL.

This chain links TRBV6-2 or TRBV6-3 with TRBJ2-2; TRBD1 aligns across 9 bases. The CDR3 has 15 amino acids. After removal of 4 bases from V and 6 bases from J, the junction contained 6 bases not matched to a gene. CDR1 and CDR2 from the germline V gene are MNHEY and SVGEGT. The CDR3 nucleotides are TGTGCCAGCAGTTTACAGGGGGCGCGGGCCGGGGAGCTGTTTTTT. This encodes CASSLQGARAGELFF.

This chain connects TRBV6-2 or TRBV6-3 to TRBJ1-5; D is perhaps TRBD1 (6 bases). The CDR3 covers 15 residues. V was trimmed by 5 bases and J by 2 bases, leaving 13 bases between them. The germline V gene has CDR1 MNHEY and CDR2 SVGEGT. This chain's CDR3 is CASSGAGAGNQPQHF. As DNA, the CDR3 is TGTGCCAGCAGTGGTGCGGGGGCTGGCAATCAGCCCCAGCATTTT.

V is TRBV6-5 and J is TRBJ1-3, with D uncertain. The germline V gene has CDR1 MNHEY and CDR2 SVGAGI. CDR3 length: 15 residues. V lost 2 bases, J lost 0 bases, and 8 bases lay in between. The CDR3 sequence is CASSYGRFSGNTIYF. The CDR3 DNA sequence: TGTGCCAGCAGTTACGGGAGGTTCTCTGGAAACACCATATATTTT.

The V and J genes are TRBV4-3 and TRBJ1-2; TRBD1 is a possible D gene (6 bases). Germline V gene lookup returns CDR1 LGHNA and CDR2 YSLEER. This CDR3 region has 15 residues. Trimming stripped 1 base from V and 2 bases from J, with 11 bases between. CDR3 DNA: TGCGCCAGCAGCCAAGGGACAGTAGGCAACTATGGCTACACCTTC. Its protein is CASSQGTVGNYGYTF.

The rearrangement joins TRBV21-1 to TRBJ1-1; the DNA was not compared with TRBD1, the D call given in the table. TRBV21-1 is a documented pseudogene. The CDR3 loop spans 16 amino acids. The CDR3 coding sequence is TGTGCCAGCAGCCCCCGACAGGGGAGAATGAACACTGAAGCTTTCTTT. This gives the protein CASSPRQGRMNTEAFF.

CDR3 in DNA: TGTGCCAGCAGCTTAGGGCAGCGGGGGTCTCCCTATGGCTACACCTTC. Protein product: CASSLGQRGSPYGYTF. The chain carries TRBV11-3 and TRBJ1-2; a weak D match, TRBD1 (5 bases). Between the trimmed V and J ends, which lost 1 base and 4 bases, there was a span of 16 bases. This CDR3 has 16 residues. Germline V lookup: CDR1 SGHNT, CDR2 YENEEA.

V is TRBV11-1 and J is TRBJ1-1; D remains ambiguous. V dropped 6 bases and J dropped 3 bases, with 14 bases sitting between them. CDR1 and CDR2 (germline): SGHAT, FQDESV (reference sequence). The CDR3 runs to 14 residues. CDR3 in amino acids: CASRLRPGDTEAFF. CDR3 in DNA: TGTGCCAGCAGACTGAGACCCGGGGACACTGAAGCTTTCTTT.

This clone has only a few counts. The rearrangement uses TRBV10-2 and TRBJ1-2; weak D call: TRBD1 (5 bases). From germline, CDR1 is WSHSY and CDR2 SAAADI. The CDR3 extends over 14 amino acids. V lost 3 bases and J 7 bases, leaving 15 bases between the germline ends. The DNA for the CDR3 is TGCGCCAGCAGTGAATTGGGGGGACGGGGTGGCTACACCTTC. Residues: CASSELGGRGGYTF.

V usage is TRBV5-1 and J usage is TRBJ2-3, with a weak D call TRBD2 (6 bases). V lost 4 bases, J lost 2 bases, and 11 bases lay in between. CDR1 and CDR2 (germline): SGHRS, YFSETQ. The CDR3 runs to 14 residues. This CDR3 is CASSGGDSTDTQYF. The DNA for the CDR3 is TGCGCCAGCAGCGGCGGGGACTCCACAGATACGCAGTATTTT.

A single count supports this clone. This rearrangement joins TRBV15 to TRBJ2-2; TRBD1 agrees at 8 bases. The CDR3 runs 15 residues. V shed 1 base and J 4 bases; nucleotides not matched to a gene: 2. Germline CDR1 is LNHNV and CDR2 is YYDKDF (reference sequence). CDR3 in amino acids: CATSRVTGGTGELFF. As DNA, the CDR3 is TGTGCCACCAGCAGAGTAACAGGGGGCACCGGGGAGCTGTTTTTT.

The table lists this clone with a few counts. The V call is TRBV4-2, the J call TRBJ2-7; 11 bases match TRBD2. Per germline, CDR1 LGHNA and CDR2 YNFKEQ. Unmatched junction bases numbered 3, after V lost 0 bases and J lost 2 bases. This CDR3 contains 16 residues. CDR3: CASSQEGTSGPYEQYF. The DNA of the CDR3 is TGTGCCAGCAGCCAAGAGGGGACTAGCGGACCCTACGAGCAGTACTTC.

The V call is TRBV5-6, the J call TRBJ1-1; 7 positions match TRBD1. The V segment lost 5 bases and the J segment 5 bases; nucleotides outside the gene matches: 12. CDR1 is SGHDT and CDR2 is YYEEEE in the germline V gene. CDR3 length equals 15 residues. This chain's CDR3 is CASSHGPRGDTEAFF. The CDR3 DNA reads TGTGCCAGCAGTCATGGTCCCAGGGGGGATACTGAAGCTTTCTTT.

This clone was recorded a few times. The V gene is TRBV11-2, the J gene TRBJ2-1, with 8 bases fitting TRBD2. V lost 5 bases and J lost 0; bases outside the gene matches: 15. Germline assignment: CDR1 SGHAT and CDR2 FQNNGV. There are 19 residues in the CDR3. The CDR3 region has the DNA TGTGCCAGCAGCCCTGTGAGTCTAGCGGGCCCGAGCTCCTACAATGAGCAGTTCTTC. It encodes CASSPVSLAGPSSYNEQFF.

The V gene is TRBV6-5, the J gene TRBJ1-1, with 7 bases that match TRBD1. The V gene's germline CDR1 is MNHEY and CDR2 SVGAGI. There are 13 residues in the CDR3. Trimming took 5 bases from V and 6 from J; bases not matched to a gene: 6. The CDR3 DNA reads TGTGCCAGCAGTCGAAGGACAGGCGCTGAAGCTTTCTTT. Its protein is CASSRRTGAEAFF.

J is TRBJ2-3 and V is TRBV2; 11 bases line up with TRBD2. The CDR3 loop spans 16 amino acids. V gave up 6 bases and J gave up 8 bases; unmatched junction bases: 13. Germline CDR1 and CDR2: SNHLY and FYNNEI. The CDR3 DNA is TGTGCCAGCAGGGAGGCTAGCGGGAGGAACAGAGTTACGCAGTATTTT. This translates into CASREASGRNRVTQYF.

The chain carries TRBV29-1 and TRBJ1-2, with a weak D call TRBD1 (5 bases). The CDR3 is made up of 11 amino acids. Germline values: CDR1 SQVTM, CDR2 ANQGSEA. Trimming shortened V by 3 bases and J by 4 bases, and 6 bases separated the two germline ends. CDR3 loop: CSVEGGYGYTF. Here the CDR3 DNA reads TGCAGCGTTGAGGGGGGCTATGGCTACACCTTC.

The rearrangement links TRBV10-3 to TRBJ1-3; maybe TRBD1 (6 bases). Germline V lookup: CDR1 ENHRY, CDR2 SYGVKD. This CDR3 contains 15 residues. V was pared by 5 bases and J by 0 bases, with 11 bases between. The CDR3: CAISFTGHSGNTIYF. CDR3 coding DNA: TGTGCCATCAGTTTCACAGGGCACTCTGGAAACACCATATATTTT.

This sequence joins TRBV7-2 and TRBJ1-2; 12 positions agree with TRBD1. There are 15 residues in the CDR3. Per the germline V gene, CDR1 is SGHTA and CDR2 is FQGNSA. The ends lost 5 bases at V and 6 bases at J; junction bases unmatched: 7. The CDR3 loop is CASSPPGTGGNGYTF. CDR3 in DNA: TGTGCCAGCAGCCCCCCCGGGACAGGGGGCAATGGCTACACCTTC.

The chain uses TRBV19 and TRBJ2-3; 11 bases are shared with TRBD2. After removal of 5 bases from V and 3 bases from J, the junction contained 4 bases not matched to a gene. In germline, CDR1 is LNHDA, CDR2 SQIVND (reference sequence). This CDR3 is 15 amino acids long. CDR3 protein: CASSWASGRTDTQYF. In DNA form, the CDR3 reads TGTGCCAGTAGTTGGGCTAGCGGGAGGACAGATACGCAGTATTTT.

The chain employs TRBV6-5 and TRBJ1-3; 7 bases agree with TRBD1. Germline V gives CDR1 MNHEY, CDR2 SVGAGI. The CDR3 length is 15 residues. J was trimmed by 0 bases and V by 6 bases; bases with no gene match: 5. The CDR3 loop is CASSLRDSSGNTIYF. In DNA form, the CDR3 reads TGTGCCAGCAGCCTCCGGGACAGCTCTGGAAACACCATATATTTT.

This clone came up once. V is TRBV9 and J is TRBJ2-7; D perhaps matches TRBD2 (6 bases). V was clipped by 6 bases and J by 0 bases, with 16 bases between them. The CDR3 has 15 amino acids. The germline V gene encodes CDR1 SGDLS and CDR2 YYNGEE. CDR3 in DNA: TGTGCCAGCAACCCTCTAGCGTTGAGCTCCTACGAGCAGTACGTC. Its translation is CASNPLALSSYEQYV.

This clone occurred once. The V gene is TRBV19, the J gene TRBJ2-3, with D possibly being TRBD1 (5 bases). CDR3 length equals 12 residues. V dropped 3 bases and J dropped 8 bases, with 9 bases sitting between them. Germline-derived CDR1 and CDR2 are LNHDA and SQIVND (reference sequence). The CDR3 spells CASSMGLGTQYF. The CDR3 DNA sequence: TGTGCCAGTAGTATGGGGCTGGGTACGCAGTATTTT. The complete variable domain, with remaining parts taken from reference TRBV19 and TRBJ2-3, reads DGGITQSPKYLFRKEGQNVTLSCEQNLNHDAMYWYRQDPGQGLRLIYYSQIVNDFQKGDIAEGYSVSREKKESFPLTVTSAQKNPTAFYLCASSMGLGTQYFGPGTRLTVL.

CDR3 bases: TGTGCCAGCAGTGGGCGCAGTCCTGTCACGGGCACTGAAGCTTTCTTT. This translates into CASSGRSPVTGTEAFF. The V and J genes are TRBV2 and TRBJ1-1; no clear D. The V gene's germline CDR1 is SNHLY and CDR2 FYNNEI. The V end was cut by 4 bases, the J end by 4 bases, with 19 bases between. The CDR3 loop spans 16 amino acids.

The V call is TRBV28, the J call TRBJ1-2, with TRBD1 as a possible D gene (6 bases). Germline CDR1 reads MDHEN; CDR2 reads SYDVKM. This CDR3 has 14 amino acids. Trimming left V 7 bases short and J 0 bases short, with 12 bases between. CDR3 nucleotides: TGTGCCAGCATGGGGGGGGCCCCTAACTATGGCTACACCTTC. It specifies CASMGGAPNYGYTF.

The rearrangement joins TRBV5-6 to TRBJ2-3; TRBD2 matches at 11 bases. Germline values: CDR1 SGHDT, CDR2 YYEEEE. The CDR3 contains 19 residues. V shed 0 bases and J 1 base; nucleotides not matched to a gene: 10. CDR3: CASSLVGGGLAARTDTQYF. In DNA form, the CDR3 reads TGTGCCAGCAGCTTGGTGGGAGGGGGACTAGCGGCTCGCACAGATACGCAGTATTTT.

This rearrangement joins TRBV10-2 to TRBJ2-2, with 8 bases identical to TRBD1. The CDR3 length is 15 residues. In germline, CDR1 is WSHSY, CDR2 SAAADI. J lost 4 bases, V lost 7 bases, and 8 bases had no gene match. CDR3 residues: CASNDRGQGTGELFF. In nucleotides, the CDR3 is TGCGCCAGCAACGACAGGGGACAAGGCACCGGGGAGCTGTTTTTT.

In DNA form, the CDR3 reads TGTGCCAGCACAGGGGGTAATACCGGGGAGCTGTTTTTT. Translating it yields CASTGGNTGELFF. J is TRBJ2-2 and V is TRBV7-8, with TRBD1 identical over 7 bases. CDR3 length: 13 residues. Germline-derived CDR1 and CDR2 are SGHVS and FQNEAQ. J was trimmed by 5 bases and V by 7 bases; bases with no gene match: 4.

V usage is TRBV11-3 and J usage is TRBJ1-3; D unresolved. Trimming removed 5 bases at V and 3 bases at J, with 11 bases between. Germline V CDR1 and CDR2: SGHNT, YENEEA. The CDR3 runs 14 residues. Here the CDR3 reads CASSPVSIGNTIYF. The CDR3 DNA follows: TGTGCCAGCAGCCCAGTTTCCATTGGAAACACCATATATTTT.

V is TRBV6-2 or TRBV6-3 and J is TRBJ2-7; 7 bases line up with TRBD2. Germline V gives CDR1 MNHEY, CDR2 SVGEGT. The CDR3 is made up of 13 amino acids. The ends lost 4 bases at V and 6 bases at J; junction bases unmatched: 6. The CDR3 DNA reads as TGTGCCAGCAGTTGGGGCGGGAGCCGCGAGCAGTACTTC. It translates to CASSWGGSREQYF.

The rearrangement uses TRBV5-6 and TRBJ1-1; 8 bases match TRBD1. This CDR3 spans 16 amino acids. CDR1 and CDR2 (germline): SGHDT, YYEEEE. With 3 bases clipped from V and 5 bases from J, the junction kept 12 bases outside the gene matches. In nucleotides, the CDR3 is TGTGCCAGCAGCTATCCCAAAACAGGGGGTTGGACTGAAGCTTTCTTT. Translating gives CASSYPKTGGWTEAFF.